The rows below give T cell receptor beta chains drawn from one sample of a study of shared clonotypes between healthy human individuals. Generated by immunoSEQ multiplex PCR, the TCRdb table keeps only in-frame clones and is missing some. The data contain roughly 590,000 clones, nearly 97% of them singletons. Material for sequencing was naive CD8+ T cells sorted from blood. The receptors shown here come from a woman between 25 and 40 years old in good health. Each CDR3 is given with its conserved first and last residue. D genes are given only for firm matches. Size tells how often a clone was seen (once, few, many) or the class of an expanded clone, and some rows leave it out.

clone_size j_call d_call v_call cdr3_nt cdr3_aa
. TRBJ1-5 TRBD1 TRBV2 TGTGCCAGCAGTCCCTGGACAGGGGGACTTAGCAATCAGCCCCAGCATTTT CASSPWTGGLSNQPQHF
. TRBJ1-3 . TRBV10-2 TGCGCCAGCAGTGACAGAATCTCTGGAAACACCATATATTTT CASSDRISGNTIYF
once TRBJ1-2 . TRBV13 TGTGCCAGCAGCTTAGCGATGTCGGGCTCCATCTATGGCTACACCTTC CASSLAMSGSIYGYTF
. TRBJ2-1 . TRBV27 TGTGCCAGCAGTCTCATGGGACCCCGCTCCAATGAGCAGTTCTTC CASSLMGPRSNEQFF
few TRBJ2-3 TRBD2 TRBV27 TGTGCCAGCAGTCCGACATTAGCGGGAGGGGCCGATACGCAGTATTTT CASSPTLAGGADTQYF
. TRBJ2-2 TRBD1 TRBV9 TGTGCCAGCAGCACCCAGACAGGGGAACACACCGGGGAGCTGTTTTTT CASSTQTGEHTGELFF
. TRBJ2-4 TRBD2 TRBV12-5 TGTGCTAGTGGTTTTCCTGTATTGACTAGCGGGACAGTTCCCAAAAACATTCAGTACTTC CASGFPVLTSGTVPKNIQYF
. TRBJ2-2 TRBD2 TRBV4-2 TGTGCCAGCAGCCAAGAGGGACTAGCGGGGGGCACCGGGGAGCTGTTTTTT CASSQEGLAGGTGELFF
. TRBJ1-2 . TRBV25-1 TGTGCCAGCAGTGGAGGGGATGTGACAGTGTCTACTAACTATGGCTACACCTTC CASSGGDVTVSTNYGYTF
. TRBJ2-1 . TRBV6-5 TGTGCCAGCAGTTACTCGAATGGGCTAGGCGAGCAGTTCTTC CASSYSNGLGEQFF
. TRBJ2-7 . TRBV27 TGTGCCAGCAGCCCAGCTGGTCGGGAGCAGTACTTC CASSPAGREQYF
few TRBJ1-1 . TRBV30 TGTGCCTGGAAGGGTACGAACACTGAAGCTTTCTTT CAWKGTNTEAFF
. TRBJ2-1 TRBD2 TRBV7-9 TGTGCCAGCAGCACAGAGCGGGGCTACAATGAGCAGTTCTTC CASSTERGYNEQFF
once TRBJ2-7 . TRBV5-1 TGCGCCAGCAGCTTGGGAGAGGGTTTGGGGGAGCAGTACTTC CASSLGEGLGEQYF
. TRBJ1-2 . TRBV27 TGTGCCAGCAGTTTATCCGGGTTCGGTGGCTACACCTTC CASSLSGFGGYTF
. TRBJ1-1 . TRBV27 TGTGTTTCGGGTGGCGCTGAAGCTTTCTTT CVSGGAEAFF
. TRBJ1-5 TRBD1 TRBV19 TGTGCCAGTAGTATAGTGGACAGGTGGCCGCCGTATAGCAATCAGCCCCAGCATTTT CASSIVDRWPPYSNQPQHF
. TRBJ2-1 TRBD2 TRBV7-6 TGTGCCAGCACCGCGGGAGGCGGGAGCGCCTACAATGAGCAGTTCTTC CASTAGGGSAYNEQFF
. TRBJ2-3 TRBD2 TRBV6-6 TGTGCCAGCAGCCCCTGGGGGGGTGATACGCAGTATTTT CASSPWGGDTQYF
. TRBJ2-3 . TRBV28 TGTGCCAGCAGTCCCACTGGGGGATTAGACAGCACAGATACGCAGTATTTT CASSPTGGLDSTDTQYF
. TRBJ2-2 TRBD1 TRBV5-6 TGTGCCAGCAGCAAGGCCAGGGGGCCCGGGGAGCTGTTTTTT CASSKARGPGELFF
. TRBJ2-6 . TRBV7-9 TGTGCCAGCAGCTTAGCAGGGTCTGGGGCCAACGTCCTGACTTTC CASSLAGSGANVLTF
. TRBJ2-2 . TRBV15 TGTGCCACCAGCTCCGGGACAACGAACACCGGGGAGCTGTTTTTT CATSSGTTNTGELFF
. TRBJ2-3 . TRBV27 TGTGCCAGCAGTTTGCTCGCTAGCACAGATACGCAGTATTTT CASSLLASTDTQYF
. TRBJ2-4 . TRBV7-9 TGTGCCAGCAGCTCACCCGGGACACAAGCCAAAAACATTCAGTACTTC CASSSPGTQAKNIQYF
. TRBJ1-1 . TRBV5-4 TGTGCCAGCAGCGCCGAGGGTTTAACTGAAGCTTTCTTT CASSAEGLTEAFF
. TRBJ2-1 . TRBV7-8 TGTGCCAGCATTAGCGGACCAACCTCCTACAATGAGCAGTTCTTC CASISGPTSYNEQFF
. TRBJ2-3 . TRBV27 TGTGCCAGCAGTTTTAGCTCGGATACGCAGTATTTT CASSFSSDTQYF
. TRBJ2-3 . TRBV28 TGTGCCAGCAGTATGACTAGTGGCACAGATACGCAGTATTTT CASSMTSGTDTQYF
. TRBJ1-6 TRBD1 TRBV2 TGTGCCAGCAGTGAAGAGGGGGCAGCCTATAATTCACCCCTCCACTTT CASSEEGAAYNSPLHF
. TRBJ2-5 . TRBV12-2 TGTGCAAGTCTACCAGGGGGCCTAGCGGGTGTACAAGAGACCCAGTACTTC CASLPGGLAGVQETQYF
. TRBJ2-7 TRBD2 TRBV28 TGTGCCAGCAACAATCGCATAGCGGGAATCTACGAGCAGTACTTC CASNNRIAGIYEQYF
. TRBJ1-4 . TRBV27 TGTGCCAGCAGTTTAATATACACAGGCGGAAATGAAAAACTGTTTTTT CASSLIYTGGNEKLFF
once TRBJ2-1 . TRBV13 TGTGCCAGCAGCCCGTGGACAGCCGCGATCAATGAGCAGTTCTTC CASSPWTAAINEQFF
. TRBJ2-1 . TRBV29-1 TGCAGCGTTGGTGGCCAGAGCTCCTACAATGAGCAGTTCTTC CSVGGQSSYNEQFF
. TRBJ1-1 . TRBV28 TGTGCCAGCACTTCCCTGGAGGGATTGGTTACTGAAGCTTTCTTT CASTSLEGLVTEAFF
. TRBJ1-2 . TRBV6-1 TGTGCCAGCAGTGAGGGCACCAACTATGGCTACACCTTC CASSEGTNYGYTF
. TRBJ2-5 . TRBV15 TGTGCCACCAGCAGAGATGTAGCCCGAGAGACCCAGTACTTC CATSRDVARETQYF
. TRBJ2-3 . TRBV2 TGTGCCACCGACCTAGTTACTAACACAGATACGCAGTATTTT CATDLVTNTDTQYF
. TRBJ2-7 TRBD1 TRBV27 TGTGCCAGCAGTTTCGGGACAGGGAATTACGAGCAGTACTTC CASSFGTGNYEQYF
. TRBJ2-2 TRBD2 TRBV4-1 TGCGCCAGCAGTCAAACCGCTAGCGGGAGTGGCACCGGGGAGCTGTTTTTT CASSQTASGSGTGELFF
. TRBJ2-1 . TRBV29-1 TGCAGCGTTGGAGGGGGTAGCGGGCTAATCGAGCCTGAGCAGTTCTTC CSVGGGSGLIEPEQFF
. TRBJ2-3 . TRBV7-9 TGTGCCAGCAGCTTAGTCGGTCAGACTTCAGATACGCAGTATTTT CASSLVGQTSDTQYF
. TRBJ2-7 TRBD2 TRBV27 TGTGCCAGCAGCCCGGGACTAGCCTATAATTACGAGCAGTACTTC CASSPGLAYNYEQYF
. TRBJ1-5 . TRBV28 TGTGCCAGCAGTTTAAACAGCAATCAGCCCCAGCATTTT CASSLNSNQPQHF
. TRBJ2-1 . TRBV9 TGTGCCAGCAGCTCGGGGGAAAGCAGCTCCTACAATGAGCAGTTCTTC CASSSGESSSYNEQFF
. TRBJ2-1 TRBD2 TRBV19 TGTGCCAGTAGTATAGATCTAGCGGGGAATGAGCAGTTCTTC CASSIDLAGNEQFF
. TRBJ2-2 TRBD2 TRBV2 TGTGCCAGGACTAGCGGGGCACGCTTGAACACCGGGGAGCTGTTTTTT CARTSGARLNTGELFF